One T cell receptor beta chain is described in this entry. The entry originates in a study of CD8+ T cells in alopecia areata. Investigators isolated RNA and reverse transcribed it into cDNA to act as the sequencing template. Method: immunoSEQ multiplex PCR; TCRdb's copy keeps in-frame clones and lacks some. This table holds roughly 170,000 clones, about 60% found once. Germline V lookup: CDR1 SEHNR, CDR2 FQNEAQ (reference sequence). CDR3 length: 15 residues. Trimming shortened V by 3 bases and J by 3 bases, and 15 bases separated the two germline ends. This chain links TRBV7-9 with TRBJ2-7; the D gene is possibly TRBD1 (6 bases). The sequence came from a human donor with alopecia areata. Source: CD4+ T cells sorted from blood, taken at week 0. CDR3 amino acids: CASSFSGQIHYEQYF. In nucleotides, the CDR3 is TGTGCCAGCAGCTTCTCCGGACAGATACACTACGAGCAGTACTTC.